This T cell receptor beta chain was identified during a study of blood T cell repertoires in COVID-19 (dated by TCRdb to the early 2020s). Looking at the study overall: Samples covering the acute and convalescent phases of COVID-19 were provided by collaborators in the United States, Italy and Spain. The prospective study material was composed of cDNA or gDNA derived from T cells, B-cell-depleted T cells, or PBMCs. Subjects who had been exposed to COVID-19, were actively infected with it, or had recovered from it provided the deeply sampled blood TCRbeta repertoires that made up the dataset. The repertoires were made available in a free public database intended to serve as a resource for research on the immune response to SARS-CoV-2. Samples came from the ongoing ImmuneRACE study (first 160 participants) plus 1,254 subjects from 6 global collaborators. A de-identified subject ID, COVID-19 status, age in years and sex were almost always included in the sample metadata. Where available, HLA class I and class II types were obtained from metadata supplied by the sample provider rather than from assay-based typing. Overall results and qualifications from the work: The quantity of clinical and demographic metadata differed by source and by participant and was supplied without curation.

Enrolling through a virtual design, the prospective study's participants ranged in age from roughly 18 to 100 years and lived across approximately 25 United States geographic areas. In the prospective study, cohorts were assigned on the basis of participant-reported clinical history obtained from a screening survey and a study questionnaire. ImmuneRACE Cohort 3 recovered participants were defined by two consecutive negative NP/OP PCR tests, healthcare professional clearance, or symptom resolution. In the prospective study, mobile phlebotomists collected whole blood, serum and a nasopharyngeal or oropharyngeal swab from each participant. Participants in the prospective study had the option to provide additional blood draws and questionnaires over a roughly two-month period. Blood samples from the prospective study were shipped frozen or at room temperature prior to DNA extraction. The germline V gene (reference sequence) sets CDR1 to SGHNT and CDR2 to YYREEE. Inclusive of the bounding cysteine and phenylalanine, the CDR3 is 18 residues long. The entry retains the CDR3 DNA only, 54 bases that are in frame from base 1. V is reduced by 0 bases and J by 0 bases, leaving a spacing of 16 bases between them.

Regarding this clone: The clone's antigen remains unknown. No much larger clone is present one base from it, and per-base qualities are unavailable.

TCRbeta CDR3 regions were amplified from genomic DNA using the immunoSEQ Assay, a bias-controlled multiplex PCR. The source study handled its data this way. Nucleated cell counts per sample were estimated from amplification of reference gene primers within the assay. Sequence reads were collapsed and filtered to measure the absolute abundance of every unique TCRbeta CDR3 rearrangement. For each sample, productive Simpson clonality was calculated as the square root of Simpson's diversity index over productive rearrangements. TCRdb took over this immuneACCESS table, retaining in-frame rearrangements with V and J assigned. Such tables are incomplete; in checked studies, under half of the missing clones stem from an unresolved V gene, and the remainder is unexplained. V, J and clone size reflect that table, while D and trimming were determined from the DNA. The sample records a few hundred thousand clones, 75% to 90% of which are singletons. Roughly 8.9% of the sample is held by the ten biggest clonotypes.

The sample was PBMCs or T cells enriched from blood (not recorded which). The sequence derives from a middle-aged woman who had recovered from COVID-19. The chain employs TRBV5-4 and TRBJ1-3; TRBD1 is possibly the D segment (5 matching bases). The DNA is as follows: TGTGCCAGCAGCTTGGGGCCAGGGCCCATTAGCTCTGGAAACACCATATATTTT. This codes for CASSLGPGPISSGNTIYF.